This record covers a single T cell receptor beta chain. Its cognate antigen has yet to be identified. No clone much larger than this one lies a single base away; base qualities are absent. The CDR3 measures 11 amino acids from cysteine to phenylalanine. The entry retains the CDR3 DNA only, 33 bases that are in frame from base 1. The junction carries 12 bases between V and J, which are trimmed by 8 bases and 6 bases respectively. The germline V gene (reference sequence) supplies CDR1 GTSNPN and CDR2 SVGIG. The sample originates from a study of blood T cells in healthy people across ages (dated by TCRdb to about 2015). Study-level background: Template switching captured roughly one uniquely barcoded TCR beta cDNA molecule per two T cells in model experiments. The donors were split into four age groups: young (average around 15 years), middle-aged (roughly 40), aged (approximately 60) and long-lived (under 90). Two additional independent replicas of 1 million unique cDNA reads from the same blood draw were analyzed for two donors (one aged 18 to 30 and one aged 80 or older). The study measured age-related changes in TCR beta repertoire diversity using deep sequencing normalized with unique cDNA molecular identifiers. To avoid experimental bias, donors of different ages were spread randomly across the sequencing lanes. Summary of the overall study and its limitations: Estimates of total diversity based on one million sequenced T cells were regarded as lower bounds and as underestimates. Because the CMV infection status of the donors was unknown, age-related changes in expanded clonotypes may potentially have been confounded. Since profiling was done on bulk unsorted PBMCs, naive and antigen-experienced compartments could not be conclusively compared. Compared with the aged group, the long-lived group had more naive CD4+ T cells, fewer expanded clones and increased TCR diversity, suggesting age selection. A strong correlation was found between observed TCR beta diversity and the percentage of naive T cells measured by flow cytometry. As age increased, observed TCR beta diversity per million T cells dropped in a roughly linear way, and a significant reduction was already evident by age 40.

Systemically healthy Caucasian individuals from Russia, around 38 in total and aged roughly 6 to 100 years, were included as donors. Each donor gave 8 to 10 milliliters of peripheral blood, collected into EDTA-treated Vacutainer tubes. Ficoll-Paque density-gradient centrifugation was used to isolate PBMCs, with at least 7 million obtained per sample. Total RNA was extracted from PBMCs with Trizol reagent, with at least 6 micrograms obtained per sample. For every donor, an aliquot of PBMCs went through flow cytometry to measure the percentages of naive CD45RAhigh/CD27high T cells. The protocol used for the library was 5' RACE. The instrument given in TCRdb is Illumina HiSeq 2500. The second PCR ran for roughly 7 to 11 cycles and used a J-beta primer mix along with a sample-barcoded 5' primer. A template-switch 5' adaptor carrying 12 random nucleotides introduced a unique molecular identifier onto each TCR beta cDNA molecule. At least 2.5 million CDR3-containing paired-end reads were obtained from each sample. The Mint cDNA synthesis kit, primed by a TRBC-specific oligonucleotide, was used to synthesize first-strand cDNA from all RNA. After uracil-DNA glycosylase treatment, a first 18-cycle PCR used universal primers M1SS and BC2_uni_R on all cDNA. On the authors' methods: Normalization of each sample was performed by random selection of 1 million high-quality reads, each carrying a distinct molecular identifier. Instead of being binned into consensus sequences, reads that shared molecular identifiers were thrown out. MiTCR, run with a Q25 quality threshold and the strictest error-elimination algorithm, handled CDR3 identification, clonotype clustering and error correction. A nonparametric unseen species model with Euler transformation was used to estimate a lower bound on total TCR beta diversity. The raw public reads went through TCRdb reprocessing: fastp at Q25, MiXCR clone calling, in-frame beta chains kept. Every entry covers one CDR3 protein and lists the most common genes and DNA from its rows. TCRdb assigned the V and J calls; the authors' analysis was not used. This sample has roughly 1,500,000 distinct CDR3 sequences in its table, and 42% of those were observed once. The top ten clonotypes cover approximately 7.9% of the sample.

The source is a woman under 30 in good health. Material for sequencing was blood. Rearrangement joined TRBV30 to TRBJ2-3; the D gene remains uncertain. The CDR3 in this case is CAAADRDTQYF. DNA sequence: TGTGCCGCGGCCGATCGGGATACGCAGTATTTT.